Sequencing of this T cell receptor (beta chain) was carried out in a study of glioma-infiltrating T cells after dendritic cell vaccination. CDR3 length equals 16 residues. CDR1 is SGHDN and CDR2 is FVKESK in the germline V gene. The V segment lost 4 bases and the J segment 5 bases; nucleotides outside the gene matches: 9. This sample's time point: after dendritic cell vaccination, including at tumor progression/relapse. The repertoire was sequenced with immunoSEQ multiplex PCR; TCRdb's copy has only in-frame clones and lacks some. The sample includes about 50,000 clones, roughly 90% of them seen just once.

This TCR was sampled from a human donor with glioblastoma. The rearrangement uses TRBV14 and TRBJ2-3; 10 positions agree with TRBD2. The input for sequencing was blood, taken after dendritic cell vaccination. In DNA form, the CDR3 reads TGTGCCAGCAGCCCGACCCTAGCGGGAGTGGGAGATACGCAGTATTTT. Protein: CASSPTLAGVGDTQYF.